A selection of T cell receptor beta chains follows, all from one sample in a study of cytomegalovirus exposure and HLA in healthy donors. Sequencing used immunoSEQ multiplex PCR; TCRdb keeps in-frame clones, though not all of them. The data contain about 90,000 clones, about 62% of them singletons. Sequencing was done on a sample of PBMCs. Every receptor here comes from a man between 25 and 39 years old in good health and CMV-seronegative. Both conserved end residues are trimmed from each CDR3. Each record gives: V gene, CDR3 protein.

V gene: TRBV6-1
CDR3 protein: AIRYSGADTQY

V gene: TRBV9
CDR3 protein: ASSSRNGLAANTGELF

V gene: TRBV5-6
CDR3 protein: ASSPSGRAFHEQF

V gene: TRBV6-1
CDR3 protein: ASSVEQGLGTDTQY

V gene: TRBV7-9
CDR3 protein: SSSLGAGGSNQPQH

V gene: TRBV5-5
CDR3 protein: ASSSPTGKETQY

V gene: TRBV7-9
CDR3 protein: SSSLARRGSNYGYT

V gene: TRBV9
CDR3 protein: ASSVGWRGGGNSPLH

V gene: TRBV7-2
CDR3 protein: ASSLRESIELGSPLH

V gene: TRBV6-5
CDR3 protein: ASRRSSYSNQPQH

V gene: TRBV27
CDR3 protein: ASSLGTSGRETQY

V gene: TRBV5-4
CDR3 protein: ASSLWYSGNTEAF

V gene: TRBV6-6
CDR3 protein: ASSYSKGHNEQF

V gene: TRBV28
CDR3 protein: ASSSLPRGEQY

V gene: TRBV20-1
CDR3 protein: SATDRNTIY

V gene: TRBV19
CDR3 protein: ASSMDRESYNEQF

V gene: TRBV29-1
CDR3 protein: SVRAGREEKLF

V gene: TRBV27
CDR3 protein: ASRQGGASGYEQY

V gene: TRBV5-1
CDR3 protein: ASSTGLVEQY

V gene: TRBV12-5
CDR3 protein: ASGTSALEETQY

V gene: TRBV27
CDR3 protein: ASGAALNYGYT

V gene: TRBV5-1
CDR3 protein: ASSLGLSTDTQY

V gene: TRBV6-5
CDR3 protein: ASSRQVDGQPQH

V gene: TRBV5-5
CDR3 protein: ASSLGSGSFQETQY

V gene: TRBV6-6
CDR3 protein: ASSPLGQGYT

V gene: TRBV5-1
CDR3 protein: ASSKGVDNSPLH

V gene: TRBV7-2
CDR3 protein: ASSLLGLTYEQY

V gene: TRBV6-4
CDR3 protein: ASSDIPEGDYNEQF

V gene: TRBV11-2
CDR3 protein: ASSWTQSSYNEQF

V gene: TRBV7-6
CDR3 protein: ASSASTGSSYNSPLH

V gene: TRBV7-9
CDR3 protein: SSSLLAGSLYEQY

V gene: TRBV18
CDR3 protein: ASSPQAGEQF

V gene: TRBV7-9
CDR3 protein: SSSLVVAVGNTEAF

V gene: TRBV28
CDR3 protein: ASSHYNEQF

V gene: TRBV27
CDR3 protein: ASSPLATLDYYT